One sample yielded the 26 T cell receptor beta chains listed below, sequenced in a study of blood T cell repertoires in COVID-19 (TCRdb year 2020). Receptor amplification or capture employed the immunoSEQ multiplex PCR assay. TCRdb obtained this table from immuneACCESS and retained in-frame rearrangements with V and J assigned. These tables miss some clones; where compared with another copy, unresolved V genes account for less than half of the shortfall, and the remainder is unexplained. The sample table contains around 270,000 clones; only one count was recorded for approximately 86% of them. In total, the top ten clones hold roughly 0.87% of the sample. Sequenced sample: peripheral blood. The receptor set was obtained from a human donor with COVID-19, enrolled during active disease. The donor label of this sample is uncertain.

The chain uses TRBV7-8 and TRBJ1-1; TRBD1 matches at 7 bases. CDR3 size: 14 residues. CDR1 SGHVS and CDR2 FQNEAQ come from the germline V gene. V gave up 5 bases and J gave up 1 base; unmatched junction bases: 4. CDR3 DNA: TGTGCCAGCAGCCCGAGGACAGGGAACACTGAAGCTTTCTTT. Amino acids: CASSPRTGNTEAFF.

V usage is TRBV19 and J usage is TRBJ2-1, with 9 bases that match TRBD2. The V segment lost 5 bases and the J segment 5 bases; nucleotides outside the gene matches: 13. Germline V CDR1 and CDR2: LNHDA, SQIVND (reference sequence). There are 17 residues in the CDR3. The CDR3 here is CASSPRVAGVGDNEQFF. CDR3 coding DNA: TGTGCCAGTAGTCCCCGAGTAGCGGGAGTTGGGGACAATGAGCAGTTCTTC.

The chain uses TRBV30 and TRBJ1-5; D perhaps matches TRBD1 (5 bases). The germline V and J ends were trimmed by 3 bases and 1 base, with 10 bases remaining between them. CDR1 GTSNPN and CDR2 SVGIG come from the germline V gene (reference sequence). The CDR3 covers 14 residues. The CDR3 loop reads CAWSPGPSNQPQHF. The CDR3 coding sequence is TGTGCCTGGAGCCCAGGGCCGAGCAATCAGCCCCAGCATTTT.

The genes are TRBV19 and TRBJ2-2, with a tentative D call TRBD1 (7 bases). The CDR3 runs to 16 residues. The V end was cut by 3 bases, the J end by 5 bases, with 16 bases between. Germline loops: CDR1 LNHDA, CDR2 SQIVND (reference sequence). CDR3 amino acids: CASSITEGARTGELFF. The CDR3 bases are TGTGCCAGTAGTATCACGGAGGGGGCGCGGACCGGGGAGCTGTTTTTT. The variable domain in full, completed from reference TRBV19 and TRBJ2-2, reads DGGITQSPKYLFRKEGQNVTLSCEQNLNHDAMYWYRQDPGQGLRLIYYSQIVNDFQKGDIAEGYSVSREKKESFPLTVTSAQKNPTAFYLCASSITEGARTGELFFGEGSRLTVL.

The chain carries TRBV30 and TRBJ1-5, with TRBD1 matching over 10 bases. The CDR3 spans 13 residues. Germline V gene sequence: CDR1 GTSNPN, CDR2 SVGIG (reference sequence). V lost 7 bases, J lost 10 bases, and 10 bases stayed unmatched. This CDR3 reads CASGTTGGKPQHF. CDR3 nucleotide sequence: TGTGCCTCCGGAACGACAGGGGGCAAACCCCAGCATTTT.

This clone was found a few times. The rearrangement uses TRBV2 and TRBJ1-4; D unresolved. The V gene's germline CDR1 is SNHLY and CDR2 FYNNEI. V lost 6 bases and J lost 4, with 6 bases in between. The CDR3 is 12 amino acids. This CDR3 reads CASRADNEKLFF. CDR3 bases: TGTGCCAGCAGGGCAGATAATGAAAAACTGTTTTTT.

This sequence joins TRBV13 and TRBJ2-3; the D is unclear. Trimming took off 1 base at V and 4 bases at J, with 3 bases between the two ends. Germline CDR1 reads PRHDT; CDR2 reads FYEKMQ (reference sequence). This CDR3 spans 12 amino acids. This chain's CDR3 is CASSLVSDTQYF. The CDR3 DNA reads TGTGCCAGCAGCTTAGTATCAGATACGCAGTATTTT.

This clone was counted a single time. This chain uses TRBV5-1 with TRBJ2-5, with unresolved D. The CDR3 has 16 amino acids. Germline CDR1 and CDR2: SGHRS and YFSETQ. Trimming shortened V by 0 bases and J by 0 bases, and 12 bases separated the two germline ends. In nucleotides, the CDR3 is TGCGCCAGCAGCTTGGATTTCTATGCGAACCAAGAGACCCAGTACTTC. This gives the protein CASSLDFYANQETQYF. Filled out from reference TRBV5-1 and TRBJ2-5, the complete variable domain reads KAGVTQTPRYLIKTRGQQVTLSCSPISGHRSVSWYQQTPGQGLQFLFEYFSETQRNKGNFPGRFSGRQFSNSRSEMNVSTLELGDSALYLCASSLDFYANQETQYFGPGTRLLVL.

This chain uses TRBV14 with TRBJ2-7; 9 bases agree with TRBD2. Per the germline V gene, CDR1 is SGHDN and CDR2 is FVKESK. The CDR3 length is 14 residues. After removal of 1 base from V and 10 bases from J, the junction contained 8 bases not matched to a gene. This CDR3 reads CASSQAQGTSSQYF. CDR3 nucleotides: TGTGCCAGCAGCCAAGCGCAGGGGACTAGCAGTCAGTACTTC. Combining the CDR3 with reference TRBV14 and TRBJ2-7 gives the whole variable domain EAGVTQFPSHSVIEKGQTVTLRCDPISGHDNLYWYRRVMGKEIKFLLHFVKESKQDESGMPNNRFLAERTGGTYSTLKVQPAELEDSGVYFCASSQAQGTSSQYFGPGTRLTVT.

The CDR3 here is CATSDPHHPYLYRGSGNTIYF. The CDR3 coding sequence is TGTGCCACCAGTGATCCCCACCATCCTTACCTCTACCGGGGCTCTGGAAACACCATATATTTT. The V gene is TRBV24-1, the J gene TRBJ1-3, with no clear D. The germline gives CDR1 KGHDR, CDR2 SFDVKD. The CDR3 contains 21 residues. Trimming shortened V by 3 bases and J by 0 bases, and 26 bases separated the two germline ends.

The chain's CDR3 is CASGGSTNEKLFF. CDR3 nucleotide sequence: TGTGCCAGCGGCGGTTCAACTAATGAAAAACTGTTTTTT. The rearrangement joins TRBV28 to TRBJ1-4; D is undetermined. Germline assignment: CDR1 MDHEN and CDR2 SYDVKM. Deletions cut 8 bases from V and 0 bases from J, with 7 bases between. This CDR3 region has 13 residues.

This rearrangement joins TRBV11-2 to TRBJ2-7, with 9 bases fitting TRBD2. This CDR3 spans 17 amino acids. The V segment lost 0 bases and the J segment 4 bases; nucleotides outside the gene matches: 10. Germline CDR1 SGHAT, CDR2 FQNNGV. The CDR3 sequence is CASSLDQVAGEVYEQYF. The CDR3 DNA reads TGTGCCAGCAGCTTAGATCAGGTAGCGGGAGAGGTGTACGAGCAGTACTTC.

The rearrangement uses TRBV6-5 and TRBJ2-7; TRBD1 matches at 7 bases. The CDR3 runs 13 residues. Germline trimming cut 8 bases from V and 2 bases from J; bases unmatched to any gene: 6. Germline CDR1 reads MNHEY; CDR2 reads SVGAGI. Here the CDR3 reads CASRQGRAYEQYF. The CDR3 DNA follows: TGTGCCAGCCGACAGGGACGCGCCTACGAGCAGTACTTC.

This chain joins TRBV7-2 and TRBJ2-4; TRBD2 matches 8 bases. Germline CDR1 and CDR2: SGHTA and FQGNSA. V trimming: 5 bases; J trimming: 0 bases; junction bases outside the gene matches: 12. The CDR3 length is 18 residues. CDR3 sequence reads: CASSKGLGRALAKNIQYF. Here the CDR3 DNA reads TGTGCCAGCAGCAAGGGACTAGGAAGGGCCCTAGCCAAAAACATTCAGTACTTC.

The V call is TRBV11-2, the J call TRBJ2-1, with D perhaps TRBD1 (6 bases). There are 15 residues in the CDR3. Trimming removed 5 bases at V and 4 bases at J, with 15 bases between. Germline V gene lookup returns CDR1 SGHAT and CDR2 FQNNGV. The CDR3, as DNA: TGTGCCAGCAGCCCTACAGGGATTTCTTACAATGAGCAGTTCTTC. It codes for CASSPTGISYNEQFF.

The chain couples TRBV20-1 to TRBJ1-3; D is ambiguous. V was clipped by 3 bases and J by 2 bases, with 11 bases between them. CDR3 length: 14 residues. Germline values: CDR1 DFQATT, CDR2 SNEGSKA (reference sequence). The CDR3 protein is CSASPRLAGNTIYF. Here the CDR3 DNA reads TGCAGTGCTAGTCCACGGTTGGCTGGAAACACCATATATTTT.

The V gene is TRBV5-1, the J gene TRBJ1-5; 8 positions match TRBD1. The germline gives CDR1 SGHRS, CDR2 YFSETQ. This CDR3 is built from 17 residues. J lost 0 bases, V lost 3 bases, and 8 bases had no gene match. The CDR3 is CASSSRTGRYSNQPQHF. In nucleotides, the CDR3 is TGCGCCAGCAGCTCCAGGACAGGGCGGTATAGCAATCAGCCCCAGCATTTT.

This clone counts as medium-sized. J is TRBJ2-7 and V is TRBV20-1, with 8 bases aligning to TRBD2. CDR1 is DFQATT, CDR2 SNEGSKA, per germline (reference sequence). The CDR3 spans 16 residues. J was trimmed by 5 bases and V by 3 bases; bases with no gene match: 15. This CDR3 is CSASLPPGGPRNEQYF. For the CDR3, the DNA is TGCAGTGCTAGTTTGCCGCCGGGAGGGCCACGAAACGAGCAGTACTTC.

The chain joins TRBV6-5 to TRBJ1-2; no definite D call. CDR3 length: 15 residues. Per germline, CDR1 MNHEY and CDR2 SVGAGI. The V gene lost 4 bases and the J gene lost 2 bases, with 14 bases spanning the gap. The CDR3 protein is CASSFSSGRNYGYTF. DNA for the CDR3: TGTGCCAGCAGTTTCTCGTCCGGCAGGAACTATGGCTACACCTTC.

The chain is built from TRBV7-2 and TRBJ1-1; tentative D call: TRBD1 (6 bases). CDR3 size: 16 residues. The V end lost 4 bases, the J end lost 4 bases, and 19 bases lay between the germline ends. The germline CDR1 and CDR2 sequences are SGHTA and FQGNSA. Here the CDR3 reads CASSWGGARRSTEAFF. CDR3 coding DNA: TGTGCCAGCAGCTGGGGGGGGGCGCGGCGAAGCACTGAAGCTTTCTTT.

The J gene is TRBJ1-5, the V gene TRBV9, with D possibly TRBD1 on 6 matching bases. V lost 4 bases, J lost 6 bases, and 17 bases lay in between. Germline loops: CDR1 SGDLS, CDR2 YYNGEE. The CDR3 totals 15 residues. The CDR3 DNA reads as TGTGCCAGCAGCCCAAGGGGGGGCCCTGGTCAGCCCCAGCATTTT. This encodes CASSPRGGPGQPQHF.

The V gene is TRBV27, the J gene TRBJ2-1, with 14 bases identical to TRBD2. The V gene end was trimmed by 9 bases and the J gene end by 2 bases; junction bases not matched to a gene: 6. The CDR3 is made up of 16 amino acids. Germline CDR1 reads MNHEY; CDR2 reads SMNVEV (reference sequence). The CDR3 DNA sequence: TGTGCCAGTGGCGGGACTAGCGGGAGTGCCTACAATGAGCAGTTCTTC. Its translation is CASGGTSGSAYNEQFF.

This clone was counted a single time. V and J are TRBV6-1 and TRBJ1-5, with D unclear. V dropped 4 bases and J dropped 4 bases, with 11 bases sitting between them. The CDR3 sequence is 14 residues long. Germline lookup yields CDR1 MNHNS and CDR2 SASEGT. The chain's CDR3 is CASSGAARNQPQHF. CDR3 coding DNA: TGTGCCAGCAGTGGAGCGGCACGTAATCAGCCCCAGCATTTT.

In DNA form, the CDR3 reads TGTGCCAGCAGCTTCGGGACACTTAGGGGCTACACCTTC. Translation gives CASSFGTLRGYTF. V and J are TRBV5-6 and TRBJ1-2, with D maybe TRBD1 (6 bases). The ends were cut back, 2 bases at V and 8 bases at J, with 13 bases in the middle. The CDR3 consists of 13 residues. Germline CDR1 and CDR2: SGHDT and YYEEEE.

The V gene is TRBV9, the J gene TRBJ2-3, with 9 bases matching TRBD2. Trimming removed 3 bases from V and 0 bases from J; junction bases left unmatched: 5. CDR1 is SGDLS and CDR2 is YYNGEE in the germline V gene. The CDR3 covers 16 residues. CDR3 protein: CASSDGLATSTDTQYF. The CDR3 coding sequence is TGTGCCAGCAGCGACGGACTAGCGACTAGCACAGATACGCAGTATTTT.

The CDR3 protein is CASSEQQTTNEKLFF. In DNA form, the CDR3 reads TGTGCCAGCAGTGAACAACAGACAACTAATGAAAAACTGTTTTTT. The genes are TRBV6-1 and TRBJ1-4; D gene ambiguous. This CDR3 is 15 amino acids long. Per germline, CDR1 MNHNS and CDR2 SASEGT. With 2 bases removed from V and 0 bases from J, the gap between germline ends came to 7 bases.